The 8 T cell receptor beta chains given below trace back to one sample, sequenced in a study of T cell repertoires in cytomegalovirus infection. No antigen is known for these receptors. MiXCR, run by TCRdb on the reads, gives a single entry per CDR3 protein. The sample includes about 500,000 distinct CDR3 sequences, 30% to 40% of them seen just once. The sequences come from cultured PBMCs, collected from culture after CMV antigen stimulation. All receptors come from a human donor in good health (CMV status not recorded). Some clones in this sample may be carry-over from other donors' samples.

This clonotype was seen a single time. This rearrangement joins TRBV9 to TRBJ2-5; D is unclear. Germline CDR1 reads SGDLS; CDR2 reads YYNGEE. The CDR3 consists of 14 residues. V lost 0 bases and J 5 bases, leaving 11 bases between the germline ends. CDR3 amino acids: CASSVAGVGETQYF. The DNA of the CDR3 is TGTGCCAGCAGCGTAGCTGGAGTTGGGGAGACCCAGTACTTC.

The table lists this clonotype with a few counts. The chain uses TRBV5-6 and TRBJ2-1, with no clear D. CDR1 SGHDT and CDR2 YYEEEE come from the germline V gene. The germline V and J ends were trimmed by 2 bases and 8 bases, with 14 bases remaining between them. The CDR3 is 14 residues long. The CDR3 is CASSFDRVGDEQFF. CDR3 sequence (DNA): TGTGCCAGCAGCTTTGACCGGGTCGGCGATGAGCAGTTCTTC.

This clonotype was detected only a few times. This chain connects TRBV4-2 to TRBJ2-3, with D perhaps assigned TRBD1 or TRBD2 (5 bases each). The CDR3 sequence is 15 residues long. Deletions cut 6 bases from V and 7 bases from J, with 20 bases between. Germline loops: CDR1 LGHNA, CDR2 YNFKEQ. CDR3: CASSASRDPGYTQYF. The DNA of the CDR3 is TGTGCCAGCAGTGCATCCCGGGACCCGGGGTATACGCAGTATTTT.

V usage is TRBV11-2 and J usage is TRBJ2-2; D may be TRBD2 (5 bases). Trimming pared 5 bases from V and 0 bases from J, leaving 10 bases between. Per germline, CDR1 SGHAT and CDR2 FQNNGV. CDR3 length equals 15 residues. CDR3 in amino acids: CASSKSGANTGELFF. CDR3 DNA: TGTGCCAGCAGCAAAAGCGGAGCGAACACCGGGGAGCTGTTTTTT.

Ten or more counts support this clonotype. The chain combines TRBV7-8 with TRBJ1-2; D is unresolved. Germline V gene data show CDR1 as SGHVS and CDR2 as FQNEAQ. The V end lost 5 bases, the J end lost 6 bases, and 16 bases lay between the germline ends. The CDR3 is 14 amino acids. The CDR3 sequence is CASSARLRRDGYTF. CDR3 nucleotide sequence: TGTGCCAGCAGCGCCCGACTCAGAAGGGATGGCTACACCTTC. The full variable domain, in which reference TRBV7-8 and TRBJ1-2 provide the parts outside the CDR3, is GAGVSQSPRYKVAKRGQDVALRCDPISGHVSLFWYQQALGQGPEFLTYFQNEAQLDKSGLPSDRFFAERPEGSVSTLKIQRTQQEDSAVYLCASSARLRRDGYTFGSGTRLTVV.

J is TRBJ2-1 and V is TRBV12-3 or TRBV12-4; D perhaps matches TRBD2 (6 bases). The CDR3 is made up of 13 amino acids. Trimming cost V 10 bases and J 5 bases, with 15 bases left between them. The CDR3 spells CATERDSNNEQFF. The CDR3 nucleotides read TGTGCCACCGAACGGGACTCAAACAATGAGCAGTTCTTC.

V is TRBV2 and J is TRBJ1-1; D perhaps matches TRBD1 (5 bases). Germline CDR1 SNHLY, CDR2 FYNNEI. The CDR3 sequence is 13 residues long. V shed 7 bases and J shed 10 bases, with 19 bases lying between them. CDR3 region: CASTSGDTGGAFF. The CDR3 DNA follows: TGTGCCAGCACTTCCGGTGATACCGGGGGAGCTTTCTTT.

This clonotype has more than one count but fewer than ten. V gene TRBV12-5 combines with J gene TRBJ1-5, with unresolved D. Trimming removed 2 bases from V and 0 bases from J, with 23 bases in between. CDR3 length: 20 residues. The V gene's germline CDR1 is LGHNT and CDR2 FRNRAP. This chain's CDR3 is CASGLSWETDTLYSNQPQHF. Here the CDR3 DNA reads TGTGCTAGTGGTTTGAGTTGGGAGACTGATACGTTGTATAGCAATCAGCCCCAGCATTTT.